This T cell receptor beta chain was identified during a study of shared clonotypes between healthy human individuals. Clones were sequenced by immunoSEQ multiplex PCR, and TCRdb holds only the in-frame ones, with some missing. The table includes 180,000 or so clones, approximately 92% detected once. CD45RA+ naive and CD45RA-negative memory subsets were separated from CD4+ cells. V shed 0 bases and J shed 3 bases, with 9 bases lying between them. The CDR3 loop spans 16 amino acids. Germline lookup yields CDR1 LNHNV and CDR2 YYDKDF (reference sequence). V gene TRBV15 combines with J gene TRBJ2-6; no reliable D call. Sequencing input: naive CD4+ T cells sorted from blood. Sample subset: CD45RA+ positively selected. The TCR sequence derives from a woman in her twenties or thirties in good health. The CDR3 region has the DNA TGTGCCACCAGCAGAGATCTGGCGAGTGGGGCCAACGTCCTGACTTTC. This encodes CATSRDLASGANVLTF.